This T cell receptor (beta chain) was captured in a study of blood T cells in healthy people across ages. Across the study: About one barcoded beta molecule per two T cells was the capture yield of template switching. Study-level findings and limits: Comparison with aged donors showed that long-lived donors had more naive CD4+ cells and higher diversity.

Primed by a sample-barcoded 5' primer and a J-beta primer mix, a second PCR proceeded for about 6 to 12 cycles. Researchers report that each sample yielded at least 3 million CDR3-containing paired-end reads. TCRdb re-called the 5' RACE reads with MiXCR, one entry per CDR3 protein. The sample contains 1,800,000 or so distinct CDR3 sequences, 39% of which appear only once. Only a few counts were recorded for this clonotype. Antigen specificity is unknown. J was trimmed by 0 bases and V by 1 base; bases with no gene match: 13. Per germline, CDR1 SEHNR and CDR2 FQNEAQ (reference sequence). This CDR3 has 19 amino acids. Caucasian individuals from Russia who were healthy and aged roughly 6 to 100 acted as donors.

The chain combines TRBV7-9 with TRBJ2-7, with 9 bases fitting TRBD1. The specimen was blood. This clonotype was obtained from a human donor in good health. DNA for the CDR3: TGTGCCAGCAGCTTAGTCTCCGGGACAGGGCAGGAGGGCTCCTACGAGCAGTACTTC. Translating gives CASSLVSGTGQEGSYEQYF.